Listed here are 20 T cell receptor beta chains from one sample, sequenced in a study of tumor and adjacent non-tumor tissue in lung cancer. RNA was extracted from bulk tissue without any cell sorting. TCRbeta libraries were built with three rounds of nested PCR, modified from ARM-PCR. A single record per CDR3 protein comes from TCRdb applying MiXCR to the multiplex PCR reads. The table shows roughly 200,000 distinct CDR3 sequences, with less than 80% occurring only once. Material for sequencing was lung tumor tissue. The receptors shown here come from a man aged 55 to 69 with non-small cell lung cancer.

About this clonotype itself: A clone one base away is much larger, so this may be a read error. The chain recombines TRBV12-3 or TRBV12-4 with TRBJ2-2; D remains unclear. Trimming left V 7 bases short and J 7 bases short, with 13 bases between. This CDR3 comprises 13 residues. DNA of the CDR3: TGTGCCAGCAATCCCCTGGGCAACGGGGAGCTGTTTTTT. Protein sequence: CASNPLGNGELFF.

This clonotype was counted only a few times. V is TRBV6-2 or TRBV6-3 and J is TRBJ2-5; TRBD2 matches 7 bases. The V and J ends lost 2 bases and 1 base, in that order; junction bases with no gene match: 13. Germline lookup yields CDR1 MNHEY and CDR2 SVGEGT. This CDR3 is built from 18 residues. The CDR3 coding sequence is TGTGCCAGCAGTTACAATATTGTGTCGCGGGAGATCCAAGAGACCCAGTACTTC. This translates into CASSYNIVSREIQETQYF.

Notes on this clonotype: One junction end does not reproduce the germline sequence, and a read error may be involved. The chain links TRBV4-3 to TRBJ2-5; 7 positions match TRBD1. Germline loops: CDR1 LGHNA, CDR2 YSLEER. This CDR3 is 16 amino acids long. In nucleotides, the CDR3 is TGCGTCAGCAGCCAAGAGGGGACAGTGACGCAAGAGACCCAGTACTTC. Translated: CVSSQEGTVTQETQYF.

Comments on this clonotype: Here the CDR3 omits its conserved ending phenylalanine or tryptophan, so a read error is the likely source. The DNA is left out, because the CDR3 cannot be placed on it with certainty; the CDR3 is given as TCRdb lists it. The chain employs TRBV11-2 and TRBJ1-6; the table's D call, TRBD1, has no DNA check behind it. Per the germline V gene, CDR1 is SGHAT and CDR2 is FQNNGV. The CDR3 numbers 15 amino acids, ends counted. The chain's CDR3 is CASSPRAGRESPLHV.

This clonotype was counted ten times or more. This chain links TRBV29-1 with TRBJ2-7; TRBD1 agrees at 9 bases. The CDR3 length is 13 residues. Germline V CDR1 and CDR2: SQVTM, ANQGSEA. Germline trimming cut 1 base from V and 6 bases from J; bases unmatched to any gene: 4. The CDR3 spells CSVEGTGVSEQYF. CDR3 in DNA: TGCAGCGTTGAAGGGACAGGGGTAAGCGAGCAGTACTTC.

As regards this clonotype: Since a much larger clone is just one base distant, this may be a read error. The rearrangement links TRBV5-1 to TRBJ1-5; tentatively, D is TRBD1 (5 bases). The CDR3 sequence is 13 residues long. The germline gives CDR1 SGHRS, CDR2 YFSETQ. Here the CDR3 DNA reads TGCGCCAGCAGCTTGCAGGGCAATGAGCCCCAGCATTTT. Translated: CASSLQGNEPQHF.

Remarks on this clonotype: This likely comes from a read error, as the CDR3 has no conserved phenylalanine or tryptophan at its end. The rearrangement uses TRBV20-1 and TRBJ2-1; 7 nucleotides align to TRBD2. Germline CDR1 and CDR2: DFQATT and SNEGSKA (reference sequence). The CDR3 covers 15 residues. DNA of the CDR3: TGCAATGCTTACCCCCCCGCGGGAGCCTACAATGAGCAGTTCTTA. This translates into CNAYPPAGAYNEQFL.

Note on this clonotype: Because it lacks the conserved phenylalanine or tryptophan at the end, this CDR3 is likely a read error. It is unclear where the CDR3 begins or ends on the DNA, so no DNA is shown, and the CDR3 is as TCRdb lists it. The chain has TRBV5-6 and TRBJ1-1. The CDR3 contains 14 residues when both ends are counted. Per the germline V gene, CDR1 is SGHDT and CDR2 is YYEEEE. This CDR3 reads CASSLGVQNTETFS.

This clonotype was counted ten times or more. J is TRBJ2-5 and V is TRBV12-3 or TRBV12-4; D not resolved. The CDR3 totals 11 residues. Trimming took off 3 bases at V and 5 bases at J, with 4 bases between the two ends. The CDR3 DNA reads TGTGCCAGCAGTTTTCAGGAGACCCAGTACTTC. It codes for CASSFQETQYF.

On this clonotype itself: The junction differs from germline at one of its ends, possibly a read error. The rearrangement joins TRBV11-2 to TRBJ2-1; D is perhaps TRBD2 (6 bases). The CDR3 totals 16 residues. CDR1 and CDR2 (germline): SGHAT, FQNNGV. The DNA for the CDR3 is TGTGCTAGCAGCATAGCCCCGATAGCGGCCTTTAATGAGCAGTTCTTC. It codes for CASSIAPIAAFNEQFF.

The chain uses TRBV4-3 and TRBJ2-7; 9 bases fit TRBD2. The germline gives CDR1 LGHNA, CDR2 YSLEER. The length of the CDR3 is 17 residues. V shed 0 bases and J 1 base; nucleotides not matched to a gene: 7. The CDR3 nucleotides read TGCGCCAGCAGCCAAGATGGGCTAGCGGGACAATCCTACGAGCAGTACTTC. Encoded protein: CASSQDGLAGQSYEQYF.

Turning to this clonotype: One base away lies a much larger clone, so this may be a sequencing read error. The CDR3 DNA reads as TGCGCCAGCAGCCAAGGTCAGAGGCGAGCTTTCTTT. Translated: CASSQGQRRAFF. This chain joins TRBV4-2 and TRBJ1-1; D not resolved. The V gene's germline CDR1 is LGHNA and CDR2 YNFKEQ. The CDR3 is 12 amino acids.

This clonotype appeared many times. The chain employs TRBV10-2 and TRBJ2-7; D tentatively reads TRBD1 or TRBD2 (6 bases each). The CDR3 has 14 amino acids. CDR1 is WSHSY, CDR2 SAAADI, per germline. Between the trimmed V and J ends, which lost 4 bases and 4 bases, there was a span of 14 bases. CDR3 in amino acids: CASSVMTRGYEQYF. In DNA form, the CDR3 reads TGCGCCAGCAGTGTAATGACTAGGGGGTACGAGCAGTACTTC.

This clonotype was observed a single time. Since the CDR3 does not end with the conserved phenylalanine or tryptophan, this likely comes from a read error. This rearrangement joins TRBV29-1 to TRBJ2-1; D is undetermined. Trimming cost V 6 bases and J 5 bases, with 11 bases left between them. Germline V lookup: CDR1 SQVTM, CDR2 ANQGSEA. This CDR3 region has 12 residues. The DNA for the CDR3 is TGCAGCGTAGTAACAGAGGACAATGAGCAGTTCATC. This sequence encodes CSVVTEDNEQFI.

As to this clonotype: Because the CDR3's place on the DNA is in doubt, the DNA is left out and the CDR3 is given as listed by TCRdb. This chain links TRBV29-1 with TRBJ2-2; the D segment call TRBD1 is taken from the table without a DNA check. Including both end residues, the CDR3 is 13 amino acids long. The germline V gene has CDR1 SQVTM and CDR2 ANQGSEA. The CDR3 is CCVGRGNSGELLF.

On this clonotype: This CDR3 is missing its conserved last phenylalanine or tryptophan, likely due to a read error. V gene TRBV6-5 combines with J gene TRBJ2-5; 7 bases fit TRBD2. The CDR3 totals 14 residues. With 6 bases clipped from V and 9 bases from J, the junction kept 13 bases outside the gene matches. CDR1 is MNHEY, CDR2 SVGAGI, per germline. CDR3 sequence: CASRDAGTAGAQYS. The CDR3 region has the DNA TGTGCCAGCAGAGATGCCGGGACCGCGGGGGCCCAGTACTCC.

Note on this clonotype: Since a much larger clone is just one base distant, this may be a read error. The chain recombines TRBV6-1 with TRBJ2-4; 7 bases are shared with TRBD1. The CDR3 has 14 amino acids. The V gene end was trimmed by 2 bases and the J gene end by 10 bases; junction bases not matched to a gene: 8. The germline V gene encodes CDR1 MNHNS and CDR2 SASEGT. The CDR3 here is CASSERQGLKIQYF. CDR3 coding DNA: TGTGCCAGCAGTGAAAGACAGGGTTTGAAGATTCAGTACTTC.

CDR3 DNA sequence: TGTGCCAGTATTAGCGGGGATCAAGAGACCCAGTACTTC. Amino acids: CASISGDQETQYF. V usage is TRBV28 and J usage is TRBJ2-5, with TRBD2 matching 8 bases. The V and J ends lost 9 bases and 2 bases, in that order; junction bases with no gene match: 5. Germline lookup yields CDR1 MDHEN and CDR2 SYDVKM. The length of the CDR3 is 13 residues.

About this clonotype itself: One end of the junction varies from germline; a read error may be responsible. V gene TRBV11-2 combines with J gene TRBJ2-5, with D possibly TRBD1 on 5 matching bases. The CDR3 has 13 residues. Per the germline V gene, CDR1 is SGHAT and CDR2 is FQNNGV. CDR3 DNA sequence: TGTGCCAGTAGCTCTACAGGTGAAGATACCCAGTACTTC. This encodes CASSSTGEDTQYF.

As for this clonotype: It is likely a read error, because the conserved phenylalanine at the end of the CDR3 is missing. The chain uses TRBV11-2 and TRBJ2-7; 9 bases map to TRBD2. In germline, CDR1 is SGHAT, CDR2 FQNNGV. This CDR3 region has 17 residues. The DNA of the CDR3 is TGTGGCAGCAGCTTAATAGTTGGTAGCGGGGGCTCCTACGAGCAGTACTTA. This translates into CGSSLIVGSGGSYEQYL.